This is a list of T cell receptor beta chains from one sample in a study of blood T cell repertoires in COVID-19. The data were produced by immunoSEQ multiplex PCR, yet TCRdb's version contains in-frame clones alone and is incomplete. The sample consists of some 17,000 clones, around 77% of them appearing once. Sequenced sample: peripheral blood. The receptors were gathered from a man aged 65-85 years with COVID-19, enrolled during active disease. CDR3s include the opening cysteine and the closing phenylalanine or tryptophan. A D gene is named only where the DNA matches it firmly. Where a row states a size, it is once, few, many or the class of an expanded clone; other rows omit it.

size | J | V | D | CDR3 | DNA
. | TRBJ1-1 | TRBV7-8 | . | CASSYGTLNTEAFF | TGTGCCAGCAGCTACGGGACATTGAACACTGAAGCTTTCTTT
. | TRBJ1-1 | TRBV19 | . | CASRLQGDRNTEAFF | TGTGCCAGTAGGTTACAGGGCGATAGGAACACTGAAGCTTTCTTT
. | TRBJ2-1 | TRBV18 | . | CASSPPRSYNEQFF | TGTGCCAGCTCACCCCCTAGGTCCTACAATGAGCAGTTCTTC
. | TRBJ1-1 | TRBV19 | TRBD1 | CASSGQGMNTEAFF | TGTGCCAGTAGTGGACAGGGGATGAACACTGAAGCTTTCTTT
. | TRBJ1-5 | TRBV28 | . | CASKGRQANQPQHF | TGTGCCAGCAAAGGGAGACAGGCCAATCAGCCCCAGCATTTT
. | TRBJ2-5 | TRBV15 | . | CATSRDVRSIETQYF | TGTGCCACCAGCAGAGATGTCCGGTCCATTGAGACCCAGTACTTC
. | TRBJ1-5 | TRBV30 | . | CAWGTSFGNQPQHF | TGTGCCTGGGGGACTTCTTTCGGGAATCAGCCCCAGCATTTT
. | TRBJ2-3 | TRBV7-6 | TRBD1 | CASSPRDRLTDTQYF | TGTGCCAGCAGCCCGAGGGACAGGCTCACAGATACGCAGTATTTT
. | TRBJ1-5 | TRBV6-2/TRBV6-3 | . | CASSYLRDTGAYQPQHF | TGTGCCAGCAGTTACCTCCGGGACACCGGGGCTTATCAGCCCCAGCATTTT
. | TRBJ2-3 | TRBV6-5 | . | CASRDRARTDTQYF | TGTGCCAGCCGAGACAGAGCTCGAACAGATACGCAGTATTTT
once | TRBJ1-2 | TRBV5-1 | TRBD1 | CASVDGTGSYGYTF | TGCGCCAGCGTGGACGGGACAGGGTCCTATGGCTACACCTTC
. | TRBJ2-1 | TRBV18 | TRBD1 | CASSAGQGMHNEQFF | TGTGCCAGCTCCGCGGGACAGGGTATGCACAATGAGCAGTTCTTC
. | TRBJ2-5 | TRBV19 | TRBD1 | CATQPQGAGETQYF | TGTGCCACACAACCGCAGGGGGCGGGAGAGACCCAGTACTTC
. | TRBJ2-3 | TRBV5-6 | TRBD2 | CASSPLAGAEDTQYF | TGTGCCAGCAGCCCTTTAGCGGGAGCGGAAGATACGCAGTATTTT
. | TRBJ2-1 | TRBV19 | TRBD2 | CASSTLKLAGYNEQFF | TGTGCCAGTAGTACGCTTAAACTAGCGGGGTACAATGAGCAGTTCTTC
few | TRBJ1-2 | TRBV6-5 | . | CASKLPGGSLYGYTF | TGTGCCAGCAAACTCCCGGGGGGCAGTCTCTATGGCTACACCTTC
. | TRBJ1-2 | TRBV2 | . | CASRAGAGYTF | TGTGCCAGCAGGGCAGGGGCTGGCTACACCTTC
. | TRBJ1-2 | TRBV28 | TRBD1 | CASSLSGTGIGYTF | TGTGCCAGCAGTTTGTCCGGGACAGGGATTGGCTACACCTTC
. | TRBJ1-1 | TRBV15 | . | CATSRVTVNTEAFF | TGTGCCACCAGCAGAGTGACAGTGAACACTGAAGCTTTCTTT
. | TRBJ2-7 | TRBV11-1 | . | CASSLTPRFGEQYF | TGTGCCAGCAGCTTAACCCCCAGGTTTGGGGAGCAGTACTTC
. | TRBJ2-1 | TRBV7-9 | . | CASSFPFSSRTGNEQFF | TGTGCCAGCAGCTTTCCTTTCTCTAGTAGGACTGGTAATGAGCAGTTCTTC
. | TRBJ2-1 | TRBV4-3 | TRBD1 | CASSPVIAQDRGPNFF | TGCGCCAGCAGCCCTGTAATCGCTCAAGACAGGGGGCCGAACTTCTTC
. | TRBJ1-5 | TRBV19 | TRBD1 | CASSIVAGGSNQPQHF | TGTGCCAGTAGTATAGTGGCAGGGGGCTCCAATCAGCCCCAGCATTTT
. | TRBJ1-2 | TRBV3-1/TRBV3-2 | . | CASSQDRVGGDYGYTF | TGTGCCAGCAGCCAAGATCGTGTCGGAGGAGACTATGGCTACACCTTC
. | TRBJ2-1 | TRBV7-2 | . | CASSSWRGNEQFF | TGTGCCAGCAGCTCCTGGAGGGGCAATGAGCAGTTCTTC
. | TRBJ2-1 | TRBV24-1 | TRBD1 | CATSDVLFPGGLDYNEQFF | TGTGCCACCAGTGACGTCCTCTTCCCAGGGGGCCTTGACTACAATGAGCAGTTCTTC
. | TRBJ2-7 | TRBV5-1 | TRBD2 | CASSLGSGSREQYF | TGCGCCAGCAGCTTAGGCAGCGGGAGCAGGGAGCAGTACTTC
. | TRBJ1-1 | TRBV19 | . | CASSIGSGNTEAFF | TGTGCCAGTAGTATTGGATCAGGGAACACTGAAGCTTTCTTT
. | TRBJ2-7 | TRBV30 | TRBD2 | CAWAFGTSGRIPYEQYF | TGTGCCTGGGCCTTTGGGACTAGCGGGAGGATCCCCTACGAGCAGTACTTC
few | TRBJ2-7 | TRBV15 | TRBD1 | CATSRGPGQGYYEQYF | TGTGCCACCAGCAGAGGACCGGGACAGGGGTACTACGAGCAGTACTTC
medium-sized | TRBJ2-2 | TRBV5-1 | TRBD2 | CASSTLAGGNTGELFF | TGCGCCAGCAGCACACTAGCGGGAGGGAACACCGGGGAGCTGTTTTTT
few | TRBJ1-2 | TRBV5-6 | TRBD1 | CASSGGTVSYGYTF | TGTGCCAGCAGCGGTGGGACAGTCTCATATGGCTACACCTTC
. | TRBJ1-1 | TRBV4-2 | TRBD1 | CASSAQGAIGTEAFF | TGTGCCAGCAGCGCACAGGGGGCGATAGGGACTGAAGCTTTCTTT
. | TRBJ2-7 | TRBV24-1 | TRBD1 | CATSPGQGGEQYF | TGTGCCACCAGCCCGGGACAGGGCGGCGAGCAGTACTTC
few | TRBJ2-1 | TRBV11-3 | TRBD1 | CASSPGQGSSYNEQFF | TGTGCCAGCAGCCCGGGACAGGGAAGCTCCTACAATGAGCAGTTCTTC
. | TRBJ1-1 | TRBV12-3/TRBV12-4 | TRBD1 | CASSPRTGEAFF | TGTGCCAGCAGTCCTAGGACAGGGGAAGCTTTCTTT
. | TRBJ2-1 | TRBV24-1 | TRBD2 | CATGPGLSNEQFF | TGTGCCACCGGGCCGGGACTAAGTAATGAGCAGTTCTTC
. | TRBJ2-3 | TRBV11-2 | . | CASSLGRWDTQYF | TGTGCCAGCAGCTTAGGGAGGTGGGATACGCAGTATTTT
few | TRBJ2-7 | TRBV27 | . | CASSSTAMGYEQYF | TGTGCCAGCAGTTCGACAGCTATGGGCTACGAGCAGTACTTC
. | TRBJ1-6 | TRBV19 | . | CASCRDNNSPLHF | TGTGCCAGTTGCAGGGACAACAATTCACCCCTCCACTTT
. | TRBJ2-1 | TRBV4-2 | . | CASSHEGYNEQFF | TGTGCCAGCAGCCACGAGGGTTACAATGAGCAGTTCTTC
. | TRBJ1-2 | TRBV5-1 | . | CASSLKTANYGYTF | TGCGCCAGCAGCTTGAAAACAGCTAACTATGGCTACACCTTC
. | TRBJ1-2 | TRBV27 | . | CASSSPSQGFYGYTF | TGTGCCAGCAGTTCCCCGTCACAGGGTTTCTATGGCTACACCTTC
once | TRBJ1-2 | TRBV5-1 | TRBD1 | CASRGQGYGYTF | TGCGCCAGCAGGGGACAGGGCTATGGCTACACCTTC
. | TRBJ2-2 | TRBV24-1 | . | CATSDEVTGELFF | TGTGCCACCAGTGATGAGGTCACCGGGGAGCTGTTTTTT
few | TRBJ1-1 | TRBV28 | . | CASSLPPGVGAFF | TGTGCCAGCAGCCTCCCTCCAGGGGTGGGGGCTTTCTTT
. | TRBJ1-1 | TRBV7-9 | . | CASSSWGPGTEAFF | TGTGCCAGCAGCTCTTGGGGGCCGGGCACTGAAGCTTTCTTT
. | TRBJ1-2 | TRBV12-3/TRBV12-4 | . | CASSSRGAYGYTF | TGTGCCAGCAGTTCGCGGGGGGCATATGGCTACACCTTC
. | TRBJ2-2 | TRBV19 | TRBD2 | CASSRTSGNTGELFF | TGTGCCAGTAGCCGGACTAGCGGAAACACCGGGGAGCTGTTTTTT
few | TRBJ2-7 | TRBV2 | . | CASMRDNSETYEQYF | TGTGCCAGCATGAGAGACAACTCCGAAACCTACGAGCAGTACTTC
. | TRBJ2-2 | TRBV10-3 | . | CAISERTIWGTGELFF | TGTGCCATCAGTGAAAGGACTATCTGGGGTACCGGGGAGCTGTTTTTT
. | TRBJ2-7 | TRBV7-8 | . | CASSLVYSTYEQYF | TGTGCCAGCAGCTTAGTATACAGCACCTACGAGCAGTACTTC
. | TRBJ2-7 | TRBV7-8 | . | CASSLEGWNSYEQYF | TGTGCCAGCAGCTTAGAGGGGTGGAACTCCTACGAGCAGTACTTC
. | TRBJ1-2 | TRBV19 | TRBD1 | CASLQGARNYGYTF | TGTGCCAGTTTACAGGGGGCGCGGAACTATGGCTACACCTTC
few | TRBJ1-1 | TRBV28 | . | CASRLAGAAIFTEAFF | TGTGCCAGCAGGTTGGCAGGGGCCGCAATATTCACTGAAGCTTTCTTT
few | TRBJ1-5 | TRBV2 | . | CASTQRRDNSNQPQHF | TGTGCCAGCACCCAACGCCGGGACAACAGCAATCAGCCCCAGCATTTT
. | TRBJ1-1 | TRBV6-1 | . | CASSEGWGGKYTEAFF | TGTGCCAGCAGTGAAGGGTGGGGGGGGAAATACACTGAAGCTTTCTTT
. | TRBJ1-5 | TRBV6-5 | TRBD1 | CASSPSDRAHQPQHF | TGTGCCAGCAGTCCTTCGGACAGGGCCCATCAGCCCCAGCATTTT
. | TRBJ1-4 | TRBV4-2 | . | CASSQGLGSEQKLFF | TGTGCCAGCAGCCAAGGCCTCGGGTCAGAACAAAAACTGTTTTTT
. | TRBJ2-2 | TRBV4-2 | TRBD1 | CASSSLLGTDVANTGELFF | TGTGCCAGCAGCTCCCTCCTTGGGACAGACGTCGCGAACACCGGGGAGCTGTTTTTT